The clone carrying this T cell receptor beta chain showed up just a few times. This sample is drawn from a study of blood T cell repertoires in COVID-19. Overall study: Specimens from acute and convalescent COVID-19 originated in the United States, Italy and Spain. T cells, B-cell-depleted T cells, or PBMCs provided the cDNA or gDNA that served as material.

In the original processing: Scientists estimated how many nucleated cells there were by amplifying reference gene primers. Measured with immunoSEQ multiplex PCR; TCRdb has only the in-frame clones, and not every one. V and J calls and clone size are copied from that table; D and trimming were computed from the DNA. Of fewer than 130,000 clones listed, approximately 85% are singletons. Germline V gene sequence: CDR1 SNHLY, CDR2 FYNNEI. The CDR3 is 14 amino acids. Unmatched junction bases numbered 3, after V lost 6 bases and J lost 2 bases. Input material: peripheral blood. This chain joins TRBV2 and TRBJ2-7; 11 positions match TRBD2. The origin of this receptor is a woman aged 60-70 years with acute or convalescent COVID-19. In nucleotides, the CDR3 is TGTGCCAGCAGCTTTAGCGGGGGGGCCTACGAGCAGTACTTC. This encodes CASSFSGGAYEQYF. The full variable domain, rest sourced from reference TRBV2 and TRBJ2-7, is EPEVTQTPSHQVTQMGQEVILRCVPISNHLYFYWYRQILGQKVEFLVSFYNNEISEKSEIFDDQFSVERPDGSNFTLKIRSTKLEDSAMYFCASSFSGGAYEQYFGPGTRLTVT.